This T cell receptor (beta chain) is from a study of graft-versus-host responses after intestinal transplantation. Across the study: All recipients were given anti-thymocyte globulin induction, and tacrolimus and steroids were then administered for roughly 3 years. General observations from the study: Ileal or blood samples showed some GvH clones first, and such clones were also found in recipient marrow. Declining HvG levels early post-transplant were linked to peak circulating GvH clone levels. Across patients carrying graft-donor T cell macrochimerism, allografts held high graft-versus-host to host-versus-graft clonal ratios.

The CDR3 contains 16 residues. The germline CDR1 and CDR2 sequences are SQVTM and ANQGSEA. Unmatched junction bases numbered 10, after V lost 4 bases and J lost 5 bases. Measured with immunoSEQ multiplex PCR; TCRdb has only the in-frame clones, and not every one. Here the sample spans 88,000 or so clones, 85% to 90% being singletons. With respect to this clone: Its specificity is not known.

The receptor was derived from a human donor who received an intestinal transplant. The gene calls are TRBV29-1 and TRBJ2-1; 11 positions match TRBD2. The source material was unstimulated CD4+ T cells sorted from spleen or lymph node cells, sampled before intestinal transplant. The CDR3 DNA sequence: TGCAGCGTTGTCCTAGCGGGGGGCCTAAGGCACAATGAGCAGTTCTTC. Encoded protein: CSVVLAGGLRHNEQFF.